The 21 T cell receptor beta chains given below trace back to one sample, sequenced in a study of beta chain features in type 1 diabetes. Expressed TCRB transcripts were sequenced, since all the RNA that had been isolated was reverse transcribed. Here immunoSEQ multiplex PCR was the method, and the copy in TCRdb shows in-frame clones only, minus some. This table holds a few hundred thousand clones, 16% found once. Study-level results: All four CD4+ subsets from Type 1 diabetes patients carried moderately but significantly shorter TCRB CDR3s.

Their antigens are not known. The sample comprised naive CD4+ T cells from blood. All receptors come from a man in his thirties or forties with type 1 diabetes.

This rearrangement joins TRBV5-1 to TRBJ2-7; D remains ambiguous. CDR3 length equals 14 residues. Trimming shortened V by 0 bases and J by 0 bases, and 7 bases separated the two germline ends. Germline V gene sequence: CDR1 SGHRS, CDR2 YFSETQ. The CDR3 here is CASSLDGTSYEQYF. In DNA form, the CDR3 reads TGCGCCAGCAGCTTGGACGGAACCTCCTACGAGCAGTACTTC.

This clone appeared a few times. The chain carries TRBV6-5 and TRBJ2-1; D is possibly TRBD2 (6 bases). V was shortened by 0 bases and J by 6 bases, with 15 bases between the two germline ends. This CDR3 is 16 amino acids long. Germline V lookup: CDR1 MNHEY, CDR2 SVGAGI. Here the CDR3 DNA reads TGTGCCAGCAGTTACTCGGGTGGGAGGTCCCCCAATGAGCAGTTCTTC. It is translated as CASSYSGGRSPNEQFF.

This clone was observed a handful of times. The chain links TRBV7-2 to TRBJ2-1; possibly TRBD2 for D (6 bases). This CDR3 is 15 amino acids long. V was clipped by 3 bases and J by 3 bases, with 12 bases between them. CDR1 SGHTA and CDR2 FQGNSA come from the germline V gene. The CDR3: CASSFGDLRYNEQFF. CDR3 nucleotide sequence: TGTGCCAGCAGCTTTGGGGACTTACGCTACAATGAGCAGTTCTTC.

The rearrangement uses TRBV6-6 and TRBJ2-1; the D gene is possibly TRBD1 (5 bases). This CDR3 contains 12 residues. Germline values: CDR1 MNHNY, CDR2 SVGAGI (reference sequence). V gave up 4 bases and J gave up 9 bases, with 10 bases separating them. The CDR3 loop is CASSWIQGEQFF. Written as DNA, the CDR3 is TGTGCCAGCAGTTGGATCCAGGGTGAGCAGTTCTTC.

The chain combines TRBV30 with TRBJ2-1; no definite D call. Germline V lookup: CDR1 GTSNPN, CDR2 SVGIG (reference sequence). V lost 5 bases to trimming and J lost 0 bases, with 14 bases between them. The CDR3 runs to 15 residues. The CDR3 sequence is CAWDRGGSSYNEQFF. CDR3 sequence (DNA): TGTGCCTGGGATCGCGGCGGTTCCTCCTACAATGAGCAGTTCTTC. The entire variable domain, with the rest obtained from reference TRBV30 and TRBJ2-1, is as follows: SQTIHQWPATLVQPVGSPLSLECTVEGTSNPNLYWYRQAAGRGLQLLFYSVGIGQISSEVPQNLSASRPQDRQFILSSKKLLLSDSGFYLCAWDRGGSSYNEQFFGPGTRLTVL.

V is TRBV29-1 and J is TRBJ2-3; D call uncertain. Germline V gene lookup returns CDR1 SQVTM and CDR2 ANQGSEA. V lost 7 bases and J 0 bases, leaving 11 bases between the germline ends. The length of the CDR3 is 13 residues. As DNA, the CDR3 is TGCAGCGCGGAAGGACCCAGCACAGATACGCAGTATTTT. Protein product: CSAEGPSTDTQYF.

The rearrangement joins TRBV9 to TRBJ2-7, with D perhaps TRBD1 (8 bases). The CDR3 consists of 14 residues. V was trimmed by 3 bases and J by 5 bases, leaving 15 bases between them. CDR1 and CDR2 from the germline V gene are SGDLS and YYNGEE. The DNA for the CDR3 is TGTGCCAGCAGCGCTCGGACAGGGAGGGACGAGCAGTACTTC. Its translation is CASSARTGRDEQYF.

The rearrangement joins TRBV5-1 to TRBJ1-1; no definite D call. The germline V and J ends were trimmed by 4 bases and 6 bases, with 7 bases remaining between them. Germline CDR1 reads SGHRS; CDR2 reads YFSETQ. The CDR3 runs to 11 residues. The CDR3 DNA reads as TGCGCCAGCAGCGGTGACTCTGAAGCTTTCTTT. It specifies CASSGDSEAFF. The full variable domain, in which reference TRBV5-1 and TRBJ1-1 provide the parts outside the CDR3, is KAGVTQTPRYLIKTRGQQVTLSCSPISGHRSVSWYQQTPGQGLQFLFEYFSETQRNKGNFPGRFSGRQFSNSRSEMNVSTLELGDSALYLCASSGDSEAFFGQGTRLTVV.

This sequence joins TRBV29-1 and TRBJ1-1; no reliable D call. The CDR3 consists of 13 residues. Germline CDR1 is SQVTM and CDR2 is ANQGSEA. V shed 6 bases and J shed 0 bases, with 11 bases lying between them. The CDR3 loop is CSVLKVLNTEAFF. In DNA, the CDR3 is TGCAGCGTGTTAAAGGTTCTGAACACTGAAGCTTTCTTT.

This rearrangement joins TRBV5-6 to TRBJ2-7; D is unresolved. The germline V gene encodes CDR1 SGHDT and CDR2 YYEEEE. V was pared by 4 bases and J by 2 bases, with 4 bases between. The CDR3 is 11 amino acids. The CDR3 coding sequence is TGTGCCAGCAGCCGAGCCTACGAGCAGTACTTC. Translating gives CASSRAYEQYF.

The rearrangement joins TRBV25-1 to TRBJ2-6, with 7 bases fitting TRBD1. From germline, CDR1 is MGHDK and CDR2 SYGVNS. There are 15 residues in the CDR3. V shed 8 bases and J 0 bases; nucleotides not matched to a gene: 4. CDR3 loop: CASGDRVSGANVLTF. CDR3 sequence (DNA): TGTGCCAGCGGCGACAGGGTCTCTGGGGCCAACGTCCTGACTTTC.

The chain combines TRBV10-3 with TRBJ2-4; D unclear. The V end was cut by 0 bases, the J end by 7 bases, with 10 bases between. This CDR3 spans 14 amino acids. Germline assignment: CDR1 ENHRY and CDR2 SYGVKD. The CDR3 loop reads CAISESIQMNIQYF. CDR3 bases: TGTGCCATCAGTGAGTCGATCCAAATGAACATTCAGTACTTC.

This clone has more than one count but fewer than ten. The rearrangement joins TRBV10-3 to TRBJ2-3, with 11 positions matching TRBD1. After removal of 8 bases from V and 6 bases from J, the junction contained 4 bases not matched to a gene. CDR1 ENHRY and CDR2 SYGVKD come from the germline V gene. The CDR3 length is 13 residues. CDR3: CAIGTGGHDTQYF. The CDR3 bases are TGTGCCATCGGGACAGGGGGTCATGATACGCAGTATTTT.

This clone was seen more than once but under ten times. This sequence joins TRBV7-2 and TRBJ2-7; no definite D call. The V gene's germline CDR1 is SGHTA and CDR2 FQGNSA. V lost 2 bases, J lost 10 bases, and 12 bases lay in between. There are 12 residues in the CDR3. The CDR3, as DNA: TGTGCCAGCAGCTTATCGATATTAAACCAGTACTTC. It codes for CASSLSILNQYF.

The V gene is TRBV6-1, the J gene TRBJ1-1, with D maybe TRBD1 (6 bases). The CDR3 sequence is 14 residues long. Trimming pared 6 bases from V and 1 base from J, leaving 12 bases between. Germline values: CDR1 MNHNS, CDR2 SASEGT. Here the CDR3 reads CASSHRVANTEAFF. The CDR3 DNA is TGTGCCAGCAGCCACAGGGTGGCGAACACTGAAGCTTTCTTT.

The chain joins TRBV2 to TRBJ2-1; D unclear. This CDR3 region has 14 residues. Trimming took off 3 bases at V and 7 bases at J, with 13 bases between the two ends. Germline V gives CDR1 SNHLY, CDR2 FYNNEI. CDR3 sequence (DNA): TGTGCCAGCAGTGATTCCCCACTGGGGAATGAGCAGTTCTTC. The encoded protein is CASSDSPLGNEQFF.

The genes are TRBV9 and TRBJ1-5; weak D call: TRBD1 (6 bases). Between the trimmed V and J ends, which lost 4 bases and 2 bases, there was a span of 13 bases. There are 15 residues in the CDR3. Germline CDR1 and CDR2: SGDLS and YYNGEE. As DNA, the CDR3 is TGTGCCAGCAGCACAGACCCAGGGGGCAATCAGCCCCAGCATTTT. This encodes CASSTDPGGNQPQHF.

This clone was picked up a small number of times. The rearrangement joins TRBV18 to TRBJ2-4; 9 bases are a match to TRBD1. Germline V CDR1 and CDR2: KGHSH, LQKENI. V lost 1 base and J lost 5; bases outside the gene matches: 3. This CDR3 comprises 15 residues. The CDR3 spells CASSPRTGAENIQYF. The CDR3 nucleotides are TGTGCCAGCTCACCACGGACAGGGGCGGAAAACATTCAGTACTTC.

For the CDR3, the DNA is TGCGCCAGCAGCAAAGCCCCGGGGGGCAACTACGAGCAGTACTTC. Its protein is CASSKAPGGNYEQYF. The rearrangement links TRBV4-1 to TRBJ2-7; TRBD2 might be the D (7 bases). Trimming pared 5 bases from V and 3 bases from J, leaving 17 bases between. Germline V CDR1 and CDR2: MGHRA, YSYEKL. The CDR3 extends over 15 amino acids.

This clone occurred a few times. The genes are TRBV2 and TRBJ2-2, with D hard to call. Germline-derived CDR1 and CDR2 are SNHLY and FYNNEI. V was clipped by 4 bases and J by 4 bases, with 7 bases between them. The CDR3 contains 13 residues. CDR3 nucleotides: TGTGCCAGCAGTGTATATGGCACCGGGGAGCTGTTTTTT. Its protein is CASSVYGTGELFF.

In this sample, this clone turned up a few times. The gene calls are TRBV27 and TRBJ2-3; D unresolved. V was trimmed by 4 bases and J by 2 bases, leaving 10 bases between them. Germline values: CDR1 MNHEY, CDR2 SMNVEV (reference sequence). The CDR3 length is 14 residues. Here the CDR3 reads CASSSRADTDTQYF. In DNA form, the CDR3 reads TGTGCCAGCAGTTCAAGGGCTGACACAGATACGCAGTATTTT.